A single TCR beta chain is shown here with its context. The antigen is unknown. These data are taken from a study of human T cells and chemical hapten exposure. In the study overall: The variation in per-sample TCR yields arose mainly from small differences in pooled library volumes.

The time point denotes: healthy volunteer bleed at 2 weeks. Blood, whole and unfractionated, served as the source for total RNA extraction. Authors' methods: Between about 20,000 and 750,000 TCRs appeared in each sample, and the median stood at 95,638. TCRdb redid the calling of the RACE reads with MiXCR, one entry per CDR3 protein. These V and J calls are TCRdb output, not the study's own analysis. The sample has over 100,000 distinct CDR3 sequences, 9% to 10% seen once. Study-level points and caveats: DPC sensitization left the count of TCRs above 1 in 1000 unchanged.

Germline CDR1 reads SGHVS; CDR2 reads FNYEAQ. This CDR3 has 14 amino acids. V trimming: 7 bases; J trimming: 2 bases; junction bases outside the gene matches: 5. The TCR was taken from a male donor in good health. Some clones in this sample may be carry-over from other donors' samples. Input material: whole blood. This chain connects TRBV7-6 to TRBJ1-3, with TRBD1 matching 7 bases. The CDR3 here is CASMDRRTGNTIYF. Written as DNA, the CDR3 is TGTGCCAGCATGGACAGGAGAACTGGAAACACCATATATTTT.